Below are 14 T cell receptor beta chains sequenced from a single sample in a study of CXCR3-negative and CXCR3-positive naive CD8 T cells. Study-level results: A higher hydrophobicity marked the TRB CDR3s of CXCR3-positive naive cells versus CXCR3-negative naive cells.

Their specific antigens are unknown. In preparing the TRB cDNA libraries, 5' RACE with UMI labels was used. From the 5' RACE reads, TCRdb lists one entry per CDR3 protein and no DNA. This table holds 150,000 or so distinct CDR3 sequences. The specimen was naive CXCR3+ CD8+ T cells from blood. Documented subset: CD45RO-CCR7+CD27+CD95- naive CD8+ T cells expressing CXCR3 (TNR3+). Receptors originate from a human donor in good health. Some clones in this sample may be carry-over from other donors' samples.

CDR3 in amino acids: CASSQDLGQVGYEQYF. This chain links TRBV4-3 with TRBJ2-7. This CDR3 has 16 amino acids. From germline, CDR1 is LGHNA and CDR2 YSLEER.

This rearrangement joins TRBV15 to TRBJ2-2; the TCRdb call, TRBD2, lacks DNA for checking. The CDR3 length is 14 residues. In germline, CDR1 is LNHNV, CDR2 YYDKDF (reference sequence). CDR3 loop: CATTRRDTGGELFF.

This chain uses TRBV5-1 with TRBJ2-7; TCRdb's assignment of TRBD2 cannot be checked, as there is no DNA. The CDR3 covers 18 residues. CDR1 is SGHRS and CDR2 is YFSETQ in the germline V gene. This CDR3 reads CASSFSPVGGGGSYEQYF. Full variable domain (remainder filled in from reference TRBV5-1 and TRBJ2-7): KAGVTQTPRYLIKTRGQQVTLSCSPISGHRSVSWYQQTPGQGLQFLFEYFSETQRNKGNFPGRFSGRQFSNSRSEMNVSTLELGDSALYLCASSFSPVGGGGSYEQYFGPGTRLTVT.

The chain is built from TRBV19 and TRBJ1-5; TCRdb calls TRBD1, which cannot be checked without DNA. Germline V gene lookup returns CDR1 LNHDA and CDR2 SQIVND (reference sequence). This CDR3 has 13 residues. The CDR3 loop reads CASSLGGRQPQHF.

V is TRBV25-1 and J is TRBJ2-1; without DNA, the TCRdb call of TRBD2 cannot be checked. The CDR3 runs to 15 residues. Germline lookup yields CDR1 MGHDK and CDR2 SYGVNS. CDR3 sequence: CASSEWGLVGNEQFF.

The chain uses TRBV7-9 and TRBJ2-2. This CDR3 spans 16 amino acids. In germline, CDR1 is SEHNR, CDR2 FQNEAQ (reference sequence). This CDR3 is CASSLESPGRIGELFF.

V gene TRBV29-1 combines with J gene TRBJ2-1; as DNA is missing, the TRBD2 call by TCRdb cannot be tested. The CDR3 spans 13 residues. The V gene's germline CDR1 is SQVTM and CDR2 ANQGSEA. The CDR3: CSGTTFDFNEQFF.

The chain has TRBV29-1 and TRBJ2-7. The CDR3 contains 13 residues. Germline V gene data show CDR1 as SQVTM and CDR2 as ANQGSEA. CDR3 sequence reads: CSVETSSNYEQYF.

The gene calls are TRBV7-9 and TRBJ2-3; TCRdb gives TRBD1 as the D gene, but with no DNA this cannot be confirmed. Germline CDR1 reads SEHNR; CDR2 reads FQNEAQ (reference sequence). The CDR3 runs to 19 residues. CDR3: CASSSGQGSAGQWGDTQYF.

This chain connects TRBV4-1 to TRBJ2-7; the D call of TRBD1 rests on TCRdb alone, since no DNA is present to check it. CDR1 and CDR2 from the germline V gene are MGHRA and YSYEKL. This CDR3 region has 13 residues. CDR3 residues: CASSQERGDEQYF.

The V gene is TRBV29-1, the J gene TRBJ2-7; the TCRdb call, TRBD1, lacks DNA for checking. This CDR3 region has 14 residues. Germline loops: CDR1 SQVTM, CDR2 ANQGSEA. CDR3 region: CSVEAGTDTYEQYF.

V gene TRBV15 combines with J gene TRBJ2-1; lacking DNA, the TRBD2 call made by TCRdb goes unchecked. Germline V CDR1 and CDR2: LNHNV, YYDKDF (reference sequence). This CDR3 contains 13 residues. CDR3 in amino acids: CATTSGPLNEQFF. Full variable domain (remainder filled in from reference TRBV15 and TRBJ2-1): DAMVIQNPRYQVTQFGKPVTLSCSQTLNHNVMYWYQQKSSQAPKLLFHYYDKDFNNEADTPDNFQSRRPNTSFCFLDIRSPGLGDTAMYLCATTSGPLNEQFFGPGTRLTVL.

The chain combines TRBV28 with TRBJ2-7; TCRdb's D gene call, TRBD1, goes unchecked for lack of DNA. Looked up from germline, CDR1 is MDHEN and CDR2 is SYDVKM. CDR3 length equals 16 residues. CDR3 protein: CASTGQGAWSAYEQYF.

The CDR3 here is CASSQEWQEETQYF. V gene TRBV3-1 combines with J gene TRBJ2-5. The CDR3 loop spans 14 amino acids. The germline V gene has CDR1 LGHDT and CDR2 YNNKEL (reference sequence).